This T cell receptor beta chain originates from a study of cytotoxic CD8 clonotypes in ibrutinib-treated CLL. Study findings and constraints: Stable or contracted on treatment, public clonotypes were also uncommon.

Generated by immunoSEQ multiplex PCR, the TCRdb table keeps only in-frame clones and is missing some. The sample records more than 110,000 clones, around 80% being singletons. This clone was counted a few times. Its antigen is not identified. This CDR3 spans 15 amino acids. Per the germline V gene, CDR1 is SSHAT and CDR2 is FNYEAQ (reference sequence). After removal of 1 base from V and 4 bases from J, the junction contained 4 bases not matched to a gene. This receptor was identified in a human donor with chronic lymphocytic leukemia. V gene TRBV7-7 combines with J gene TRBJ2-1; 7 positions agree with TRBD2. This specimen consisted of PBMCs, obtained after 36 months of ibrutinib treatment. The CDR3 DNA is TGTGCCAGCAGCTTAGGGAGCGGGACTTACAATGAGCAGTTCTTC. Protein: CASSLGSGTYNEQFF.